The TCR beta chain described here comes from a study of blood T cell repertoires in COVID-19. Across the study: Nucleic acid was either cDNA or gDNA, and it came from T cells, B-cell-depleted T cells, or PBMCs.

The V segment lost 5 bases and the J segment 2 bases; nucleotides outside the gene matches: 6. Germline V gene sequence: CDR1 SEHNR, CDR2 FQNEAQ (reference sequence). The CDR3 runs 15 residues. Here immunoSEQ multiplex PCR was the method, and the copy in TCRdb shows in-frame clones only, minus some. This sample has approximately 300,000 clones; about nine tenths occur once, and the top ten carry 3.5% to 4.5%. Participants came from 20 to 25 US areas, aged roughly 18 to 89 years. Membership in each cohort depended on participant-reported clinical history. Cohort 3 recovery required two negative PCRs, clearance, or symptom resolution.

The genes are TRBV7-9 and TRBJ2-3; 8 bases are a match to TRBD2. What was sequenced was PBMCs or T cells enriched from blood (not recorded which). This TCR was recovered from a man in his thirties or forties who had recovered from COVID-19. The CDR3 sequence: CASSTLAGLTDTQYF. The CDR3, as DNA: TGTGCCAGCAGCACCTTAGCGGGACTCACAGATACGCAGTATTTT.